These 3 T cell receptor beta chains were all obtained from the same sample, sequenced in a study of cytomegalovirus exposure and HLA in healthy donors. The PCR contained 60 Vbeta and 13 Jbeta primers. The table came from immunoSEQ multiplex PCR; TCRdb's copy has only in-frame clones and leaves some out. The table shows more than 95,000 clones, with around 77% occurring only once. Material: PBMCs. Source of these receptors: a middle-aged man in good health and CMV-seropositive.

The rearrangement joins TRBV5-1 to TRBJ2-1; tentatively, D is TRBD1 (6 bases). There are 16 residues in the CDR3. Trimming cost V 0 bases and J 0 bases, with 10 bases left between them. Germline loops: CDR1 SGHRS, CDR2 YFSETQ. The CDR3 reads CASSLGGTSSYNEQFF. CDR3 in DNA: TGCGCCAGCAGCTTGGGGGGGACAAGCTCCTACAATGAGCAGTTCTTC.

This chain uses TRBV28 with TRBJ1-1; the D gene is possibly TRBD1 (6 bases). Germline V lookup: CDR1 MDHEN, CDR2 SYDVKM. Trimming cost V 3 bases and J 9 bases, with 11 bases left between them. The CDR3 contains 12 residues. The CDR3 DNA sequence: TGTGCCAGCAGTTTGACAGGCCATAAAGCTTTCTTT. Translation: CASSLTGHKAFF. The variable domain in full, with the rest retrieved from reference TRBV28 and TRBJ1-1, is DVKVTQSSRYLVKRTGEKVFLECVQDMDHENMFWYRQDPGLGLRLIYFSYDVKMKEKGDIPEGYSVSREKKERFSLILESASTNQTSMYLCASSLTGHKAFFGQGTRLTVV.

J is TRBJ2-4 and V is TRBV28; 8 bases are shared with TRBD1. The CDR3 covers 13 residues. The V gene end was trimmed by 7 bases and the J gene end by 7 bases; junction bases not matched to a gene: 6. Germline lookup yields CDR1 MDHEN and CDR2 SYDVKM. The CDR3 DNA reads as TGTGCCAGCATAGGGACAGGCCTTAACATTCAGTACTTC. As protein: CASIGTGLNIQYF.